The 22 T cell receptor beta chains given below trace back to one sample, sequenced in a study of technical replicates of blood from a few donors. Repertoires were generated with immunoSEQ multiplex PCR, while TCRdb's copy carries only in-frame clones and drops some. This sample has tens of thousands of clones, with 85% to 95% found just once. Sequences were obtained from T cells isolated from PBMCs. The source is a human donor in good health.

The chain carries TRBV7-8 and TRBJ1-4, with D unclear. There are 15 residues in the CDR3. Germline CDR1 SGHVS, CDR2 FQNEAQ. V lost 6 bases to trimming and J lost 0 bases, with 11 bases between them. This CDR3 is CASSPNLATNEKLFF. The CDR3 DNA follows: TGTGCCAGCAGTCCAAACCTAGCAACTAATGAAAAACTGTTTTTT.

V is TRBV9 and J is TRBJ2-7; a weak D match, TRBD1 (6 bases). The CDR3 covers 13 residues. The V and J ends lost 0 bases and 5 bases respectively, with 9 bases between them. The germline CDR1 and CDR2 sequences are SGDLS and YYNGEE. This chain's CDR3 is CASSVVEGDEQYF. CDR3 nucleotide sequence: TGTGCCAGCAGCGTAGTCGAGGGGGACGAGCAGTACTTC. The full variable domain, completed using reference TRBV9 and TRBJ2-7, is DSGVTQTPKHLITATGQRVTLRCSPRSGDLSVYWYQQSLDQGLQFLIQYYNGEERAKGNILERFSAQQFPDLHSELNLSSLELGDSALYFCASSVVEGDEQYFGPGTRLTVT.

The rearrangement joins TRBV27 to TRBJ1-1; a weak D match, TRBD1 (5 bases). Trimming cost V 3 bases and J 0 bases, with 17 bases left between them. CDR1 is MNHEY, CDR2 SMNVEV, per germline (reference sequence). The CDR3 runs to 17 residues. The CDR3 sequence: CASSFNRYRGMNTEAFF. The CDR3 nucleotides are TGTGCCAGCAGTTTCAACAGATATAGGGGAATGAACACTGAAGCTTTCTTT.

This chain links TRBV5-1 with TRBJ1-6; possibly TRBD1 for D (5 bases). Germline CDR1 and CDR2: SGHRS and YFSETQ. V shed 0 bases and J shed 7 bases, with 11 bases lying between them. This CDR3 is 15 amino acids long. CDR3 bases: TGCGCCAGCAGCTTGGCCGGGGGGGTAAATTCACCCCTCCACTTT. Translating it yields CASSLAGGVNSPLHF.

The genes are TRBV7-9 and TRBJ2-1, with D possibly TRBD2 on 6 matching bases. From germline, CDR1 is SEHNR and CDR2 FQNEAQ (reference sequence). Trimming stripped 2 bases from V and 3 bases from J, with 14 bases between. This CDR3 is built from 16 residues. As DNA, the CDR3 is TGTGCCAGCAGCTTAAGACGACGGGGGAACTACAATGAGCAGTTCTTC. It is translated as CASSLRRRGNYNEQFF.

V gene TRBV7-2 combines with J gene TRBJ2-2; D not certain. Deletions cut 5 bases from V and 3 bases from J, with 4 bases between. Germline CDR1 SGHTA, CDR2 FQGNSA. This CDR3 spans 12 amino acids. The CDR3 nucleotides are TGTGCCAGCAGCCCCGACACCGGGGAGCTGTTTTTT. The encoded protein is CASSPDTGELFF. Full variable domain (outside the CDR3, taken from reference TRBV7-2 and TRBJ2-2): GAGVSQSPSNKVTEKGKDVELRCDPISGHTALYWYRQSLGQGLEFLIYFQGNSAPDKSGLPSDRFSAERTGGSVSTLTIQRTQQEDSAVYLCASSPDTGELFFGEGSRLTVL.

The chain employs TRBV6-6 and TRBJ2-5; D is ambiguous. This CDR3 region has 13 residues. The germline V gene has CDR1 MNHNY and CDR2 SVGAGI (reference sequence). V was shortened by 6 bases and J by 5 bases, with 13 bases between the two germline ends. The CDR3 DNA reads TGTGCCAGCAGGGAAGTAGCCGGGGAGACCCAGTACTTC. Its protein product is CASREVAGETQYF.

This clone has more than one count but fewer than ten. This sequence joins TRBV6-5 and TRBJ2-7; TRBD2 agrees at 9 bases. Per the germline V gene, CDR1 is MNHEY and CDR2 is SVGAGI. Trimming took 2 bases from V and 0 from J; bases not matched to a gene: 5. The CDR3 runs 16 residues. The CDR3 region has the DNA TGTGCCAGCAGTTACAATAGCGGGAGCGCCTCCTACGAGCAGTACTTC. Amino acids: CASSYNSGSASYEQYF.

This chain joins TRBV7-9 and TRBJ2-7; the D gene is possibly TRBD2 (8 bases). Germline CDR1 and CDR2: SEHNR and FQNEAQ (reference sequence). The CDR3 spans 15 residues. V was trimmed by 5 bases and J by 0 bases, leaving 14 bases between them. The DNA of the CDR3 is TGTGCCAGCAGCCTTAGCGGGGACAGCTCCTACGAGCAGTACTTC. This encodes CASSLSGDSSYEQYF.

The CDR3, as DNA: TGCAGCGTTGAAGGAGGGTCCGGGGCCAACGTCCTGACTTTC. As protein: CSVEGGSGANVLTF. The gene calls are TRBV29-1 and TRBJ2-6; D perhaps matches TRBD2 (5 bases). This CDR3 contains 14 residues. Germline V gene sequence: CDR1 SQVTM, CDR2 ANQGSEA. With 1 base removed from V and 4 bases from J, the gap between germline ends came to 8 bases.

A single count supports this clone. This rearrangement joins TRBV28 to TRBJ1-2; weak D call: TRBD1 (5 bases). Looked up from germline, CDR1 is MDHEN and CDR2 is SYDVKM. V lost 6 bases to trimming and J lost 2 bases, with 13 bases between them. This CDR3 contains 14 residues. This CDR3 is CASRPPAGNYGYTF. Written as DNA, the CDR3 is TGTGCCAGCAGGCCCCCCGCAGGGAACTATGGCTACACCTTC.

The rearrangement uses TRBV27 and TRBJ1-1, with 9 bases lining up with TRBD1. The ends lost 7 bases at V and 7 bases at J; junction bases unmatched: 13. Germline V gives CDR1 MNHEY, CDR2 SMNVEV (reference sequence). This CDR3 is 15 amino acids long. The CDR3 DNA is TGTGCCAGCATCGCATGGGGACAGGGTCTGATTGAAGCTTTCTTT. This gives the protein CASIAWGQGLIEAFF.

This clone was detected once. The chain combines TRBV6-4 with TRBJ2-1; D unclear. Trimming removed 0 bases from V and 5 bases from J, with 8 bases in between. CDR1 is MRHNA and CDR2 is SNTAGT in the germline V gene. The CDR3 is 14 amino acids. This CDR3 is CASSDSAFDNEQFF. CDR3 bases: TGTGCCAGCAGTGACTCGGCCTTCGACAATGAGCAGTTCTTC.

The gene calls are TRBV19 and TRBJ2-2; no definite D call. Germline V gives CDR1 LNHDA, CDR2 SQIVND (reference sequence). Trimming took off 3 bases at V and 4 bases at J, with 9 bases between the two ends. CDR3 length: 14 amino acids. This chain's CDR3 is CASSILGPTGELFF. In DNA form, the CDR3 reads TGTGCCAGTAGTATTTTGGGCCCCACCGGGGAGCTGTTTTTT.

This clone was seen once. This sequence joins TRBV27 and TRBJ1-2; the D gene is possibly TRBD1 (5 bases). The CDR3 consists of 12 residues. Germline CDR1 reads MNHEY; CDR2 reads SMNVEV (reference sequence). V was cut by 3 bases and J by 6 bases, with 8 bases left in between. The CDR3 region is CASSLGGDGYTF. The CDR3 DNA reads as TGTGCCAGCAGTTTGGGGGGAGATGGCTACACCTTC.

The chain joins TRBV4-1 to TRBJ2-1; 8 bases are a match to TRBD1. The germline gives CDR1 MGHRA, CDR2 YSYEKL. V was clipped by 4 bases and J by 7 bases; unmatched bases: 12. This CDR3 is built from 16 residues. The CDR3 bases are TGCGCCAGCAGCCCTCCTCGAGGACAGGGTCTGAATGAGCAGTTCTTC. It codes for CASSPPRGQGLNEQFF.

The rearrangement links TRBV7-9 to TRBJ1-4, with no clear D. Germline V gene sequence: CDR1 SEHNR, CDR2 FQNEAQ (reference sequence). The CDR3 is 17 residues long. V was trimmed by 2 bases and J by 0 bases, leaving 13 bases between them. The CDR3 DNA reads TGTGCCAGCAGCTTAAGAATTAAGCGTGCAACTAATGAAAAACTGTTTTTT. Residues: CASSLRIKRATNEKLFF.

The gene calls are TRBV28 and TRBJ2-4; 10 nucleotides match TRBD2. With 6 bases clipped from V and 1 base from J, the junction kept 6 bases outside the gene matches. The CDR3 extends over 16 amino acids. The germline V gene encodes CDR1 MDHEN and CDR2 SYDVKM. The DNA for the CDR3 is TGTGCCAGCAGGGCTAGCGGGAGTGTTGCCAAAAACATTCAGTACTTC. Translation: CASRASGSVAKNIQYF. The whole variable domain, remainder taken from reference TRBV28 and TRBJ2-4, is DVKVTQSSRYLVKRTGEKVFLECVQDMDHENMFWYRQDPGLGLRLIYFSYDVKMKEKGDIPEGYSVSREKKERFSLILESASTNQTSMYLCASRASGSVAKNIQYFGAGTRLSVL.

Comment on this clone: A junction boundary mismatches the germline segment, possibly from a read error. The CDR3 coding sequence is TGTGCCAGCAGTTTACTAGGGGGTAGTCTCCACTTC. Its translation: CASSLLGGSLHF. The V call is TRBV27, the J call TRBJ1-2, with a possible D match to TRBD1 (6 bases). There are 12 residues in the CDR3. CDR1 is MNHEY, CDR2 SMNVEV, per germline (reference sequence).

The rearrangement joins TRBV25-1 to TRBJ2-7, with 9 nucleotides matching TRBD1. Germline V gene data show CDR1 as MGHDK and CDR2 as SYGVNS. This CDR3 is built from 14 residues. V lost 7 bases and J lost 5; bases outside the gene matches: 9. The CDR3: CASIPGQGANEQYF. The CDR3 coding sequence is TGTGCCAGCATTCCGGGACAGGGAGCGAACGAGCAGTACTTC.

The chain employs TRBV14 and TRBJ2-1; a weak D match, TRBD2 (5 bases). Trimming cost V 6 bases and J 0 bases, with 15 bases left between them. Germline values: CDR1 SGHDN, CDR2 FVKESK. The CDR3 loop spans 16 amino acids. CDR3 sequence reads: CASRPRTGSSYNEQFF. In nucleotides, the CDR3 is TGTGCCAGCAGGCCAAGGACTGGAAGCTCCTACAATGAGCAGTTCTTC.

The chain links TRBV5-1 to TRBJ1-1, with a possible D match to TRBD1 (6 bases). The CDR3 consists of 15 residues. V was trimmed by 1 base and J by 7 bases, leaving 17 bases between them. Looked up from germline, CDR1 is SGHRS and CDR2 is YFSETQ. The CDR3 nucleotides are TGCGCCAGCAGCTTGTACGGGCGGGGGCTTGATGAAGCTTTCTTT. This encodes CASSLYGRGLDEAFF.